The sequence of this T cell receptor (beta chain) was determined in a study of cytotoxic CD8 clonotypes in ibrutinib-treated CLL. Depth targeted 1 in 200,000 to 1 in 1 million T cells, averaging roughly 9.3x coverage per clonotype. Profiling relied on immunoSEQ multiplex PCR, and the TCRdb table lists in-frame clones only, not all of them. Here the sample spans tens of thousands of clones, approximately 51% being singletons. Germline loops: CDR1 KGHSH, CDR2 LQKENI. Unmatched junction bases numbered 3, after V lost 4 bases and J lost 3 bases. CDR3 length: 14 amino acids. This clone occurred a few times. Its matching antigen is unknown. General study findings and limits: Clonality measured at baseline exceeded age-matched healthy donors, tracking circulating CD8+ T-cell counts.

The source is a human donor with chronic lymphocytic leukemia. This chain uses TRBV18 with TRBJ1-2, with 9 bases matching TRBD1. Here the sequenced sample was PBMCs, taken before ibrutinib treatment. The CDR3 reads CASSLRTGDYGYTF. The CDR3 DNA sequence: TGTGCCAGCTCACTGAGGACAGGGGACTATGGCTACACCTTC.